The T cell receptor beta chain under discussion was sequenced for a study of metastatic and nonmetastatic thyroid tumors. About the study: Comparison of repertoires was carried out across blood and tumor or nodule tissue from malignant and benign thyroid patients.

Study-level results: Across blood and tumor, TCR beta diversity in malignant thyroid tumors was reportedly significantly higher than in benign nodules.

All patients were untreated before thyroid surgery. With 5 bases clipped from V and 2 bases from J, the junction kept 3 bases outside the gene matches. CDR3 size: 13 residues. From germline, CDR1 is SGHRS and CDR2 YFSETQ. This clone was seen at least ten times. Its antigen is still unknown. In the authors' workflow: Differences in CDR3 between clinicopathological groups were drawn on to build a classifier intended to discriminate distant-metastatic papillary thyroid cancer patients. Using MiXCR, TCRdb re-called clones from the PCR reads. TCRdb, not the authors, supplied the V and J calls. Of 45,000 to 65,000 clones in the sample, around a sixth were seen once.

Material: blood. The receptor was derived from a female donor with papillary thyroid cancer or a benign thyroid nodule (not recorded which). Some clones in this sample may be carry-over from other donors' samples. The chain carries TRBV5-1 and TRBJ1-2, with 7 bases fitting TRBD1. DNA of the CDR3: TGCGCCAGCAGGAAGGGGGCGAACTATGGCTACACCTTC. Translating gives CASRKGANYGYTF.